This T cell receptor (beta chain) comes out of a study of human T cells and chemical hapten exposure. Study details: Sensitization involved placing 2% DPC onto a roughly 2 cm by roughly 2 cm region of upper inner arm skin. Patients got weekly scalp diphenylcyclopropenone doses over the approximately 25-week study. General study findings and limits: After DPC sensitization, TCRs above 1 in 1000 frequency showed no change.

This CDR3 contains 14 residues. V lost 0 bases to trimming and J lost 7 bases, with 12 bases between them. The germline V gene encodes CDR1 MNHEY and CDR2 SVGAGI. This clonotype was seen only a few times. Its antigen is still unknown. TCRdb fed the RACE reads into MiXCR, producing one record per CDR3 protein. Of 75,000 to 95,000 distinct CDR3 sequences detected, 11% appear once; the ten largest clones hold about 2%. As to time point: patch test 2, 6 weeks after DPC sensitization. The treatment was: therapeutic diphenylcyclopropenone sensitization with weekly scalp DPC. The chain joins TRBV6-5 to TRBJ1-2, with D perhaps TRBD1 (6 bases). The TCR originated in a man aged 40-49 years with alopecia areata. Some clones in this sample may be carry-over from other donors' samples. This sample comprised whole blood, obtained in connection with sensitization to the hapten diphenylcyclopropenone (DPC). The CDR3 region is CASSYSTGRGGYTF. CDR3 sequence (DNA): TGTGCCAGCAGTTACTCGACGGGCAGGGGTGGCTACACCTTC.